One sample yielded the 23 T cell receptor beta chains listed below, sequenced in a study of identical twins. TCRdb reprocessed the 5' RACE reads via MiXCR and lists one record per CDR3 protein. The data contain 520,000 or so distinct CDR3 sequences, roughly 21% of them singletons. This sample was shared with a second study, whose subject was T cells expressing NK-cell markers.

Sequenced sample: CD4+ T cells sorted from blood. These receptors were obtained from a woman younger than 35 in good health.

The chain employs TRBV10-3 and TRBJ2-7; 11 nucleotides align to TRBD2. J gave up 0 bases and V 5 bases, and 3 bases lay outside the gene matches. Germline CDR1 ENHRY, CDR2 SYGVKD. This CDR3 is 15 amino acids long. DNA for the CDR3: TGTGCCATCAGTCGGACTAGCGGGCTCTCCTACGAGCAGTACTTC. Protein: CAISRTSGLSYEQYF.

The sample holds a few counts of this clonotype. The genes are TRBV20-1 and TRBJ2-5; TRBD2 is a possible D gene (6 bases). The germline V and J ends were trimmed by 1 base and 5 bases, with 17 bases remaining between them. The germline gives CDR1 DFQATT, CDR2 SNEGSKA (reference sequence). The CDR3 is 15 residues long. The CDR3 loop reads CSARASSTGGETQYF. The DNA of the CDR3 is TGCAGTGCTAGAGCCTCTAGCACCGGAGGGGAGACCCAGTACTTC.

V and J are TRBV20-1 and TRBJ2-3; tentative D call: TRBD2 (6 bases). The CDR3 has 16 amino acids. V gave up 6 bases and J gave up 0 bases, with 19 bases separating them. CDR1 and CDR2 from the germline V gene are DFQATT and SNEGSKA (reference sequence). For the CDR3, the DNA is TGCAGTGCGGGCGGGACGATAGGACCTAGCACAGATACGCAGTATTTT. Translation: CSAGGTIGPSTDTQYF.

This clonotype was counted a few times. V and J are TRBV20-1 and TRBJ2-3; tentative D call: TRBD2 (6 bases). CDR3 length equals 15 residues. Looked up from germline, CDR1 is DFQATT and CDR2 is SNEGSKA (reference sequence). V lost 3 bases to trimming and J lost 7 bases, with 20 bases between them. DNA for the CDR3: TGCAGTGCTAGGGAGGGGACGGGGCGCAGGCATACGCAGTATTTT. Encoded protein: CSAREGTGRRHTQYF.

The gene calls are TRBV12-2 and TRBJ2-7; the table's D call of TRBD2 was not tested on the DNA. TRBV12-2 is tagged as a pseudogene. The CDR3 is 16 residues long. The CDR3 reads CASRLTSSGRGHEQYF. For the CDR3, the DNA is TGTGCAAGTCGCTTAACCTCCAGCGGGAGAGGCCACGAGCAGTACTTC.

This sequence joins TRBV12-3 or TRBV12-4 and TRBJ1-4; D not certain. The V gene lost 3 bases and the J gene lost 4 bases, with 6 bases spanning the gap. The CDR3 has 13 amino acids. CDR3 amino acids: CASSFQNNEKLFF. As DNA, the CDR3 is TGTGCCAGCAGTTTCCAGAATAATGAAAAACTGTTTTTT.

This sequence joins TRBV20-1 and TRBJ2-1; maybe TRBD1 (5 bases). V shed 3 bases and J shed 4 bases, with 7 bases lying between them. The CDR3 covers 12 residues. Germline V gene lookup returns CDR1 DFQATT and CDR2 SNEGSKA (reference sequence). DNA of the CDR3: TGCAGTGCTAGGACAGTATACAATGAGCAGTTCTTC. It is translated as CSARTVYNEQFF.

CDR3 loop: CASSPWSDGELFF. The CDR3 DNA follows: TGCGCCAGCAGCCCGTGGAGTGACGGGGAGCTGTTTTTT. V is TRBV5-1 and J is TRBJ2-2; no clear D gene. The CDR3 runs 13 residues. Trimming cost V 4 bases and J 7 bases, with 11 bases left between them. The V gene's germline CDR1 is SGHRS and CDR2 YFSETQ.

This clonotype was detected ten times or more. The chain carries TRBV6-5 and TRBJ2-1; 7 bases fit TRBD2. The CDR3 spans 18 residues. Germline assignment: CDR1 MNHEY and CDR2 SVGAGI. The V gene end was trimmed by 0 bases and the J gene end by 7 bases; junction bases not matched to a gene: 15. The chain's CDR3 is CASSYSRAGTVGRNEQFF. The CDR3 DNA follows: TGTGCCAGCAGTTACTCGAGGGCAGGTACCGTCGGGAGGAATGAGCAGTTCTTC.

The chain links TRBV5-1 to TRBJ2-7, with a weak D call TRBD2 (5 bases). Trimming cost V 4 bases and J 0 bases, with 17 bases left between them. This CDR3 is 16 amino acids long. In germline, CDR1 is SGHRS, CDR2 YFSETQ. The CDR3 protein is CASSLKARASSYEQYF. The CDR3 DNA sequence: TGCGCCAGCAGCCTAAAGGCGCGGGCCAGCTCCTACGAGCAGTACTTC. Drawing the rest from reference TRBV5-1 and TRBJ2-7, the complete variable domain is KAGVTQTPRYLIKTRGQQVTLSCSPISGHRSVSWYQQTPGQGLQFLFEYFSETQRNKGNFPGRFSGRQFSNSRSEMNVSTLELGDSALYLCASSLKARASSYEQYFGPGTRLTVT.

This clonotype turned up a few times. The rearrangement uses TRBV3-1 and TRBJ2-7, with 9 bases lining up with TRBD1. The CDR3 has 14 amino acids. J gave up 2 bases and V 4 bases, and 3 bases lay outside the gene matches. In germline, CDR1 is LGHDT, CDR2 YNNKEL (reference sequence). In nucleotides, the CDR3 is TGTGCCAGCAGCCGCGGACAGGGGCCCTACGAGCAGTACTTC. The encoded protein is CASSRGQGPYEQYF.

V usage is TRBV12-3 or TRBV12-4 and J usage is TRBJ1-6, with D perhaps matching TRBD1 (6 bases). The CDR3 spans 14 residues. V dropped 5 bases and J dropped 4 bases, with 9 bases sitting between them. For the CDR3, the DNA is TGTGCCAGCAGTGATACAGGGTATAATTCACCCCTCCACTTT. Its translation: CASSDTGYNSPLHF.

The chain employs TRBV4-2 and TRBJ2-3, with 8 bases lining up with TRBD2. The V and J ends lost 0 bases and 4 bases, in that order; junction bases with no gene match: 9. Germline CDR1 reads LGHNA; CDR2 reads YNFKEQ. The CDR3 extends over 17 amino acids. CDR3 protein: CASSQDRSGGFADTQYF. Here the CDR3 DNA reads TGTGCCAGCAGCCAAGATCGGTCGGGGGGGTTTGCAGATACGCAGTATTTT.

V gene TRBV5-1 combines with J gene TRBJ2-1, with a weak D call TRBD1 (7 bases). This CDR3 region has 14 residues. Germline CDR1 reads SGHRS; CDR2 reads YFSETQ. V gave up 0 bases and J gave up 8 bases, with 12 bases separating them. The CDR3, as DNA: TGCGCCAGCAGCTTGGGGCTCAGGGGGGATGAGCAGTTCTTC. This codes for CASSLGLRGDEQFF.

This CDR3 reads CATGDYTGDTQYF. DNA for the CDR3: TGTGCCACCGGCGACTACACAGGGGATACGCAGTATTTT. The chain combines TRBV11-2 with TRBJ2-3; D may be TRBD1 (6 bases). V lost 10 bases and J 6 bases, leaving 17 bases between the germline ends. This CDR3 comprises 13 residues. The germline CDR1 and CDR2 sequences are SGHAT and FQNNGV. Filled out from reference TRBV11-2 and TRBJ2-3, the complete variable domain reads EAGVAQSPRYKIIEKRQSVAFWCNPISGHATLYWYQQILGQGPKLLIQFQNNGVVDDSQLPKDRFSAERLKGVDSTLKIQPAKLEDSAVYLCATGDYTGDTQYFGPGTRLTVL.

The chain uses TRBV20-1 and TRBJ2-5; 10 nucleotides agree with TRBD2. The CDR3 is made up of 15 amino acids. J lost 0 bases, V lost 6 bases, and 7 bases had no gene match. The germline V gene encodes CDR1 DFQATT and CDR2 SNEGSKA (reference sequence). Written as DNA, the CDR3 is TGCAGTGCATACGGACTAGCGGCCTACCAAGAGACCCAGTACTTC. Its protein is CSAYGLAAYQETQYF.

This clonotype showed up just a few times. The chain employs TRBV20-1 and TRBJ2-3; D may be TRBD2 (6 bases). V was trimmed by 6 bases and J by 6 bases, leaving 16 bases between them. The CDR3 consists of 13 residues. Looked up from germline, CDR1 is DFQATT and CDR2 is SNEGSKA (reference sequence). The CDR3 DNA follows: TGCAGTGCCAAGCGGGTGGTTTGGGATACGCAGTATTTT. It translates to CSAKRVVWDTQYF.

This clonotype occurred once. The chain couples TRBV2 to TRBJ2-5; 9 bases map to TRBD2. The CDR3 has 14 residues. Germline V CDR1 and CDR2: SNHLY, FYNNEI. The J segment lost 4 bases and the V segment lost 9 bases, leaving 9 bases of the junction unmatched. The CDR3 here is CARGSRREGETQYF. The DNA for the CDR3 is TGTGCCAGGGGTTCAAGGCGGGAGGGAGAGACCCAGTACTTC.

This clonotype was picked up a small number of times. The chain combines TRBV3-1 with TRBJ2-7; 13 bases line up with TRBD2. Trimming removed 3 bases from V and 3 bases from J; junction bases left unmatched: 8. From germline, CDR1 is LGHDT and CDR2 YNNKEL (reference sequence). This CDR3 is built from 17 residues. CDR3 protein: CASSQKVRLAGGYEQYF. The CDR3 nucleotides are TGTGCCAGCAGCCAGAAAGTTCGACTAGCGGGAGGCTACGAGCAGTACTTC.

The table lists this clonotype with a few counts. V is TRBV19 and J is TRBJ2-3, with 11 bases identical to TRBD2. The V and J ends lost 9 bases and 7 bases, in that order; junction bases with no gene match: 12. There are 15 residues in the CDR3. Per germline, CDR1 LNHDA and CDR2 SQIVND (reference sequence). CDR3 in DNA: TGTGCCAGCACCATAGCGGGGGGGCCGTTGCATACGCAGTATTTT. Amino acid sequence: CASTIAGGPLHTQYF.

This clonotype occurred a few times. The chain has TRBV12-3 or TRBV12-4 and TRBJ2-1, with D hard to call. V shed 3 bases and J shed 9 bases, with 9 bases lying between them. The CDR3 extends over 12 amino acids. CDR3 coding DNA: TGTGCCAGCAGTTTGTTCGCAGTTGAGCAGTTCTTC. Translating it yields CASSLFAVEQFF.

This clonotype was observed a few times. CDR3: CASRADRISTDTQYF. CDR3 in DNA: TGCGCCAGCAGGGCCGACAGGATTAGCACAGATACGCAGTATTTT. The J gene is TRBJ2-3, the V gene TRBV10-2; a weak D match, TRBD1 (6 bases). Germline V gives CDR1 WSHSY, CDR2 SAAADI. The CDR3 totals 15 residues. V was cut by 6 bases and J by 0 bases, with 13 bases left in between.

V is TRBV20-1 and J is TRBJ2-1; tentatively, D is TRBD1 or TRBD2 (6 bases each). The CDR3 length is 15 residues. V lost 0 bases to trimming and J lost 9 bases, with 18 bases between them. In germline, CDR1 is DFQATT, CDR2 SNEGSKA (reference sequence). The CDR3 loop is CSARDHRGGISEQFF. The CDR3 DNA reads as TGCAGTGCTAGAGACCATCGAGGGGGGATTAGTGAGCAGTTCTTC.